The 14 T cell receptor beta chains given below trace back to one sample, sequenced in a study of T-cell reconstitution after alpha-beta-depleted transplantation in children. Unique molecular identifiers were used in preparing the TCRbeta library. TCRdb used MiXCR to reprocess the PCR reads, holding one entry per CDR3 protein. This table has 700,000 to 950,000 distinct CDR3 sequences, 15% to 20% appearing once. This sample comprised PBMCs, mostly from graft donor cells, obtained 360 days after TCRalphabeta/CD19-depleted stem cell transplant. Every receptor here comes from a male patient under 18 who had a stem cell transplant for acute lymphoblastic leukemia, so the T cells may come from the graft donor.

This clonotype was seen only a few times. This chain uses TRBV20-1 with TRBJ1-1; no clear D gene. Germline loops: CDR1 DFQATT, CDR2 SNEGSKA (reference sequence). V was clipped by 6 bases and J by 1 base, with 9 bases between them. The CDR3 has 12 amino acids. CDR3 residues: CSALEQNTEAFF. The DNA for the CDR3 is TGCAGTGCCTTGGAACAGAACACTGAAGCTTTCTTT.

This clonotype was detected many times. The chain combines TRBV7-2 with TRBJ2-3; no firm D call. The CDR3 totals 15 residues. Per the germline V gene, CDR1 is SGHTA and CDR2 is FQGNSA. Trimming removed 1 base from V and 5 bases from J, with 13 bases in between. CDR3 region: CASSLVRPPGDTQYF. The CDR3 DNA follows: TGTGCCAGCAGCTTAGTACGACCGCCGGGAGATACGCAGTATTTT.

This clonotype was counted ten times or more. This chain links TRBV5-5 with TRBJ2-3; 10 bases align to TRBD2. The CDR3 runs 16 residues. CDR1 is SGHKS and CDR2 is YYEKEE in the germline V gene (reference sequence). The V gene end was trimmed by 5 bases and the J gene end by 7 bases; junction bases not matched to a gene: 13. The CDR3 region has the DNA TGTGCCAGCAGACCAGCCCTTAGCGGGAGGTTATATACGCAGTATTTT. It encodes CASRPALSGRLYTQYF.

This clonotype was seen a handful of times. The chain combines TRBV7-2 with TRBJ2-2; D is possibly TRBD2 (5 bases). Germline values: CDR1 SGHTA, CDR2 FQGNSA. The V end lost 6 bases, the J end lost 7 bases, and 12 bases lay between the germline ends. This CDR3 is built from 13 residues. The CDR3 DNA reads as TGTGCCAGCAGGCCGGACTGGGGCGGGGAGCTGTTTTTT. The encoded protein is CASRPDWGGELFF.

The rearrangement joins TRBV6-1 to TRBJ2-3; 11 bases map to TRBD2. Germline assignment: CDR1 MNHNS and CDR2 SASEGT. V was pared by 5 bases and J by 4 bases, with 8 bases of the junction left unmatched. The CDR3 spans 16 residues. The chain's CDR3 is CASSLWTSGRADTQYF. DNA for the CDR3: TGTGCCAGCAGTCTCTGGACTAGCGGGCGTGCAGATACGCAGTATTTT.

This clonotype was observed a few times. The rearrangement links TRBV12-3 or TRBV12-4 to TRBJ2-5, with D perhaps TRBD1 or TRBD2 (6 bases each). Trimming cost V 2 bases and J 2 bases, with 18 bases left between them. The CDR3 totals 17 residues. CDR3 in amino acids: CASSLRGRLRGQETQYF. The CDR3, as DNA: TGTGCCAGCAGTTTACGGGGGAGACTGAGGGGGCAAGAGACCCAGTACTTC.

This clonotype was observed a few times. J is TRBJ2-1 and V is TRBV5-1; maybe TRBD1 (6 bases). This CDR3 is 15 amino acids long. Germline CDR1 is SGHRS and CDR2 is YFSETQ. Trimming cost V 1 base and J 1 base, with 9 bases left between them. The CDR3 bases are TGCGCCAGCAGCTTGAGGGGGTTGTCCTACAATGAGCAGTTCTTC. Residues: CASSLRGLSYNEQFF.

In its sample, this clonotype was seen a few times. V and J are TRBV11-2 and TRBJ1-2; D uncertain. Trimming took off 2 bases at V and 2 bases at J, with 12 bases between the two ends. The CDR3 consists of 15 residues. Germline lookup yields CDR1 SGHAT and CDR2 FQNNGV. Here the CDR3 reads CASSLLNSQNYGYTF. Here the CDR3 DNA reads TGTGCCAGCAGCTTATTGAACAGTCAGAACTATGGCTACACCTTC.

V usage is TRBV11-1 and J usage is TRBJ1-2; maybe TRBD1 (6 bases). The CDR3 is 14 amino acids. Germline V lookup: CDR1 SGHAT, CDR2 FQDESV (reference sequence). V lost 5 bases to trimming and J lost 3 bases, with 13 bases between them. The CDR3 is CASSPTRGHYGYTF. CDR3 in DNA: TGTGCCAGCAGCCCGACCAGGGGTCACTATGGCTACACCTTC. Drawing the rest from reference TRBV11-1 and TRBJ1-2, the complete variable domain is EAEVAQSPRYKITEKSQAVAFWCDPISGHATLYWYRQILGQGPELLVQFQDESVVDDSQLPKDRFSAERLKGVDSTLKIQPAELGDSAMYLCASSPTRGHYGYTFGSGTRLTVV.

This sequence joins TRBV28 and TRBJ1-5; D call uncertain. The V and J ends lost 10 bases and 0 bases respectively, with 19 bases between them. This CDR3 contains 16 residues. The germline V gene has CDR1 MDHEN and CDR2 SYDVKM. For the CDR3, the DNA is TGTGCCACCGTGATCCGGGAGGATTATAGCAATCAGCCCCAGCATTTT. This codes for CATVIREDYSNQPQHF.

This clonotype was picked up many times. The J gene is TRBJ2-7, the V gene TRBV29-1; 9 bases map to TRBD1. The CDR3 has 14 amino acids. CDR1 SQVTM and CDR2 ANQGSEA come from the germline V gene. The junction had 8 bases not matched to a gene; V was cut back by 3 bases and J by 5 bases. CDR3 protein: CSVDLLGTGNEQYF. CDR3 DNA: TGCAGCGTTGATCTATTGGGGACAGGGAACGAGCAGTACTTC.

CDR3 sequence: CASSLASTSRYEQYF. CDR3 in DNA: TGTGCCAGCAGCCTAGCCTCCACTAGCAGATACGAGCAGTACTTC. V and J are TRBV3-1 and TRBJ2-7; a possible D gene is TRBD2 (6 bases). Germline loops: CDR1 LGHDT, CDR2 YNNKEL (reference sequence). The CDR3 covers 15 residues. Trimming pared 4 bases from V and 4 bases from J, leaving 17 bases between.

This clonotype appeared many times. V and J are TRBV5-1 and TRBJ1-1; D is uncertain. Germline V lookup: CDR1 SGHRS, CDR2 YFSETQ. V lost 7 bases, J lost 1 base, and 5 bases lay in between. CDR3 size: 11 residues. The DNA for the CDR3 is TGCGCCAGCGCTGAGAACACTGAAGCTTTCTTT. Protein: CASAENTEAFF.

The chain couples TRBV5-1 to TRBJ2-1, with D tentatively TRBD2 (5 bases). Germline-derived CDR1 and CDR2 are SGHRS and YFSETQ. The V gene lost 0 bases and the J gene lost 0 bases, with 13 bases spanning the gap. CDR3 size: 17 residues. DNA of the CDR3: TGCGCCAGCAGCTTGGTGTGGGATACTAGCTCCTACAATGAGCAGTTCTTC. Translating it yields CASSLVWDTSSYNEQFF.